This T cell receptor (beta chain) was identified in a study of regulatory T cells in long-lasting Graves disease. Time point specified: persistent/refractory GD, antithyroid drugs over 5 years with positive TRAb. The TCR library was made from RNA that had been extracted from PBMCs in TRIzol. Assembly of TCR beta libraries relied on iRepertoire HTBI primers together with Arm-PCR of CDR3 regions. TCRdb re-analysed the multiplex PCR reads in MiXCR, keeping a single row per CDR3 protein. This sample has roughly 400,000 distinct CDR3 sequences, with 21% found just once. The specimen comprised peripheral blood mononuclear cells (PBMCs), sampled when the disease was refractory, from a patient treated with antithyroid drugs. The origin of this receptor is a female donor with Graves disease.

CDR3 in amino acids: CASSLTSGPTGLSQYF. In nucleotides, the CDR3 is TGTGCCAGTAGTTTGACTAGCGGGCCGACGGGGTTGTCTCAGTACTTC. The chain joins TRBV19 to TRBJ2-4, with 10 positions matching TRBD2. The V gene end was trimmed by 5 bases and the J gene end by 12 bases; junction bases not matched to a gene: 16. Per the germline V gene, CDR1 is LNHDA and CDR2 is SQIVND (reference sequence). The CDR3 consists of 16 residues.